The next 5 T cell receptor beta chains were all read from a single sample in a study of breast tumors, draining lymph nodes, adjacent tissues. A single record per CDR3 protein comes from TCRdb applying MiXCR to the multiplex PCR reads. The data contain around 150,000 distinct CDR3 sequences, around 24% of them singletons. The lymph nodes were axillary draining lymph nodes from breast cancer patients. Sample: axillary lymph node tissue. The receptors derive from a female donor with breast cancer. Some clones in this sample may be carry-over from other donors' samples.

Points on this clonotype: Just one base apart from a much larger clone, this may be a read error. The chain couples TRBV5-6 to TRBJ2-3; D uncertain. The CDR3 sequence is 17 residues long. Germline assignment: CDR1 SGHDT and CDR2 YYEEEE. V dropped 0 bases and J dropped 3 bases, with 17 bases sitting between them. The CDR3 DNA reads as TGTGCCAGCAGCTTGGCCACTGGCGGTTTCAGGACAGATACGCAGTATTTT. Protein sequence: CASSLATGGFRTDTQYF.

Sample share makes this clonotype medium-sized (0.01 to 0.1%). The chain joins TRBV20-1 to TRBJ2-2; possibly TRBD2 for D (6 bases). This CDR3 spans 13 amino acids. The V end was cut by 3 bases, the J end by 5 bases, with 10 bases between. Germline CDR1 reads DFQATT; CDR2 reads SNEGSKA (reference sequence). The CDR3 loop reads CSARREGTGELFF. CDR3 in DNA: TGCAGTGCTAGGCGGGAAGGTACCGGGGAGCTGTTTTTT.

This clonotype was counted only a few times. The CDR3 nucleotides read TGTGCCAGCAGCCGGGGCGGGGCATATAGCAATCAGCCCCAGCATTTT. This codes for CASSRGGAYSNQPQHF. The genes are TRBV28 and TRBJ1-5; the D gene is possibly TRBD1 (5 bases). Between the trimmed V and J ends, which lost 6 bases and 0 bases, there was a span of 15 bases. Per the germline V gene, CDR1 is MDHEN and CDR2 is SYDVKM. CDR3 size: 16 residues.

This clonotype was observed a few times. V usage is TRBV18 and J usage is TRBJ2-5; weak D call: TRBD1 (5 bases). Trimming cost V 6 bases and J 2 bases, with 16 bases left between them. Germline V lookup: CDR1 KGHSH, CDR2 LQKENI. CDR3 length: 15 amino acids. CDR3 protein: CASSANRNPQETQYF. The CDR3 coding sequence is TGTGCCAGCTCCGCCAACAGGAACCCTCAAGAGACCCAGTACTTC.

This clonotype appeared many times. This sequence joins TRBV5-1 and TRBJ2-2; D is possibly TRBD2 (6 bases). The ends were cut back, 1 base at V and 4 bases at J, with 11 bases in the middle. This CDR3 comprises 15 residues. Germline V gene sequence: CDR1 SGHRS, CDR2 YFSETQ. This CDR3 is CASSLTGSSTGELFF. The CDR3 DNA is TGCGCCAGCAGCTTGACCGGGAGCAGCACCGGGGAGCTGTTTTTT.